These T cell receptor beta chains were read from a single sample in a study of shared clonotypes between healthy human individuals. Method: immunoSEQ multiplex PCR; TCRdb's copy keeps in-frame clones and lacks some. The table has roughly 720,000 clones, less than 95% seen once. Material: memory CD8+ T cells from PBMCs. These receptors were collected from a man aged 18 to 35 in good health. Some clones in this sample may be carry-over from other donors' samples. Both conserved end residues are part of each CDR3. The D gene is left open where the match is weak. The size field is filled for only some rows; it gives once, few, many or a size class.

J gene | V gene | clone size | D gene | CDR3 DNA | CDR3 protein
TRBJ2-5 | TRBV9 | - | TRBD1 | TGTGCCAGCAGCGTAGAGACCAGTGGACAGGACGCAGAGACCCAGTACTTC | CASSVETSGQDAETQYF
TRBJ2-5 | TRBV21-1 | once | - | TGTGCCAGCAGCAAAGGTCAGGCGCAAGAGACCCAGTACTTC | CASSKGQAQETQYF
TRBJ2-2 | TRBV27 | - | - | TGTGCCAGCAGTTTTGGGGCTATCGGGGAGCTGTTTTTT | CASSFGAIGELFF
TRBJ2-1 | TRBV19 | - | TRBD1 | TGTGCCAGTAGCAAGGACAGGTGGGGGAATGAGCAGTTCTTC | CASSKDRWGNEQFF
TRBJ1-2 | TRBV27 | - | - | TGTGCCAGCAGATCAGGGCCTAACTATGGCTACACCTTC | CASRSGPNYGYTF
TRBJ2-7 | TRBV7-9 | - | - | TGTGCCAGCAGCGCACAGGTGTACGAGCAGTACTTC | CASSAQVYEQYF
TRBJ2-5 | TRBV27 | - | - | TGTGCCAGCAGTTCCCATCTCATGTCCCTCGGGGAGACCCAGTACTTC | CASSSHLMSLGETQYF
TRBJ1-1 | TRBV10-1 | - | - | TGCGCCAGCAGTGAGAGTGGCAGGGCCATGAACACTGAAGCTTTCTTT | CASSESGRAMNTEAFF
TRBJ1-1 | TRBV7-9 | - | - | TGTGCCAGCAGCTACCACTTGAACACTGAAGCTTTCTTT | CASSYHLNTEAFF
TRBJ1-2 | TRBV11-2 | - | TRBD1 | TGTGCCAGCAGCTTTTCAATTACCGACAGGGTCCATGGCTACACCTTC | CASSFSITDRVHGYTF
TRBJ2-1 | TRBV11-1 | - | - | TGTGCCAGCAGCTTAATAACAGAGGGTGAGCAGTTCTTC | CASSLITEGEQFF
TRBJ2-7 | TRBV28 | - | TRBD1 | TGTGCCAGCAGCAACCGGGACAGCCCCTACGAGCAGTACTTC | CASSNRDSPYEQYF
TRBJ2-7 | TRBV28 | - | - | TGTGCCAGCAGAACCACTAGCAGCTACGAGCAGTACTTC | CASRTTSSYEQYF
TRBJ2-1 | TRBV9 | - | - | TGTGCCAGCAGCAAAGATCCGGCCCCCTACAATGAGCAGTTCTTC | CASSKDPAPYNEQFF
TRBJ2-1 | TRBV11-2 | - | - | TGTGCCAGCAGGCGGACCGAAAGCTACGAGCAGTTCTTC | CASRRTESYEQFF
TRBJ2-1 | TRBV9 | - | TRBD1 | TGTGCCAGCAGCGTAGCCTCCGGGACAGGGGGCGGCTACAATGAGCAGTTCTTC | CASSVASGTGGGYNEQFF
TRBJ1-3 | TRBV30 | - | - | TGTGCCTGGAGCGCGGGAATTAACACTGGAAACACCATATATTTT | CAWSAGINTGNTIYF
TRBJ2-5 | TRBV27 | - | - | TGTGCCAGCAGTTTAATCGGCAGGCAAGAGACCCAGTACTTC | CASSLIGRQETQYF
TRBJ1-2 | TRBV6-5 | - | - | TGTGCCAGCCACATTTCATACTATGGCTACACCTTC | CASHISYYGYTF
TRBJ1-2 | TRBV5-1 | - | TRBD1 | TGCGCCAGCAGCACCTCCGACAGGGTGAACTATGGCTACACCTTC | CASSTSDRVNYGYTF
TRBJ2-3 | TRBV19 | - | - | TGTGCCAGTAGTATAGAGGGCAGGGCTGAAGATACGCAGTATTTT | CASSIEGRAEDTQYF
TRBJ1-1 | TRBV7-8 | once | TRBD1 | TGTGCCAGCAGCTTAGCAGGACAGGGGGCTTTGAACACTGAAGCTTTCTTT | CASSLAGQGALNTEAFF
TRBJ2-6 | TRBV28 | - | - | TGTGCCAGCCAAGGGGGGGCCAACGTCCTGACTTTC | CASQGGANVLTF
TRBJ1-2 | TRBV5-1 | - | TRBD1 | TGCGCCAGCAGCTTGGCAGGGGGCAGAGACTATGGCTACACCTTC | CASSLAGGRDYGYTF
TRBJ2-7 | TRBV10-3 | - | - | TGTGCCATCAGTGAGTCGGGGGGGCCCTACGAGCAGTACTTC | CAISESGGPYEQYF
TRBJ1-5 | TRBV4-1 | - | - | TGCGCCAGCAGCCAAGATACAGGGAAGGGTCAGCCCCAGCATTTT | CASSQDTGKGQPQHF
TRBJ2-2 | TRBV7-9 | once | TRBD2 | TGTGCCAGCAGCTTAGAGTGGCGGGAGGAAGACACCGGGGAGCTGTTTTTT | CASSLEWREEDTGELFF
TRBJ2-2 | TRBV27 | - | TRBD2 | TGTGCCAGCAAACGACAGGAACTAGCGGGATACGGGGAGCTGTTTTTT | CASKRQELAGYGELFF
TRBJ1-2 | TRBV27 | few | - | TGTGCCAGCAGTTATCCAGGGCTTGGCTACACCTTC | CASSYPGLGYTF
TRBJ2-7 | TRBV19 | - | TRBD1 | TGTGCCAGTAGTTCGGGACAGAGATCAACCTACGAGCAGTACTTC | CASSSGQRSTYEQYF
TRBJ2-5 | TRBV19 | - | - | TGTGCCAGTAGAGGGGTCGGGGAGACCCAGTACTTC | CASRGVGETQYF
TRBJ1-1 | TRBV7-9 | - | - | TGTGCCAGCAGCTTTGCAGGGATGAACACTGAAGCTTTCTTT | CASSFAGMNTEAFF
TRBJ1-3 | TRBV10-3 | - | TRBD1 | TGTGCCATCAGCGACGGACAGGGAGCGTCTGGAAACACCATATATTTT | CAISDGQGASGNTIYF
TRBJ1-5 | TRBV28 | - | - | TGTGCCAGCAGTTTTCAGGGCCTGGGCGTTTTAAATCAGCCCCAGCATTTT | CASSFQGLGVLNQPQHF
TRBJ1-1 | TRBV30 | - | - | TGTGCCTGGAGGGGGCACGGGAACACTGAAGCTTTCTTT | CAWRGHGNTEAFF
TRBJ2-3 | TRBV27 | - | - | TGTGCCAGCAGTCGTTTAAGGGTGTCTAGCACAGATACGCAGTATTTT | CASSRLRVSSTDTQYF
TRBJ2-7 | TRBV7-2 | - | - | TGTGCCAGCAGCCCTATGGACTGGTACGAGCAGTACTTC | CASSPMDWYEQYF
TRBJ1-1 | TRBV9 | - | - | TGTGCCAGCAGCGTCAGCGGACAGGAAGCTTTCTTT | CASSVSGQEAFF
TRBJ2-5 | TRBV27 | - | - | TGTGCCAGCAGCTTATCATTGTACCAAGAGACCCAGTACTTC | CASSLSLYQETQYF
TRBJ2-5 | TRBV10-3 | - | - | TGTGCCAGCAGTTACGGTGGTCCAGCTGGGGAGACCCAGTACTTC | CASSYGGPAGETQYF
TRBJ2-1 | TRBV4-3 | - | - | TGCGCCAGCAGCCAAGGGTCTTGGCCCACGGAGCAGTTCTTC | CASSQGSWPTEQFF
TRBJ2-1 | TRBV14 | - | - | TGTGCCAGCAGCCCTGGGGCTAGTTGGGGTGAGCAGTTCTTC | CASSPGASWGEQFF
TRBJ2-1 | TRBV27 | - | - | TGTGCCAGCAGTTTAAGGACTGCTTACAATGAGCAGTTCTTC | CASSLRTAYNEQFF
TRBJ2-1 | TRBV9 | - | - | TGTGCCAGCAGCGTCTACGGGATGAAGGCCTACAATGAGCAGTTCTTC | CASSVYGMKAYNEQFF
TRBJ1-1 | TRBV4-1 | - | - | TGCGCCAGCAGCCGGGATAAAAACGGGGGAGGAGAAGCTTTCTTT | CASSRDKNGGGEAFF
TRBJ2-5 | TRBV7-6 | - | TRBD1 | TGTGCCAGCAGCCATCCGGGACAGCCGACTCAAGAGACCCAGTACTTC | CASSHPGQPTQETQYF
TRBJ2-3 | TRBV7-9 | - | - | TGTGCCAGCAGCTTTGGGGTTAGCACAGATACGCAGTATTTT | CASSFGVSTDTQYF
TRBJ2-7 | TRBV4-3 | - | - | TGCGCCAGCAGCCAAACAGCATTCTCCTACGAGCAGTACTTC | CASSQTAFSYEQYF
TRBJ2-7 | TRBV4-3 | - | - | TGCGCCAGCAGCCAAGAGCAGGGTATCTCCTACGAGCAGTACTTC | CASSQEQGISYEQYF
TRBJ1-2 | TRBV19 | - | - | TGTGCCAGTAGAGGTCCCGCAGGACCCCATGGCGTCGGTCGTGGCTACACCTTC | CASRGPAGPHGVGRGYTF